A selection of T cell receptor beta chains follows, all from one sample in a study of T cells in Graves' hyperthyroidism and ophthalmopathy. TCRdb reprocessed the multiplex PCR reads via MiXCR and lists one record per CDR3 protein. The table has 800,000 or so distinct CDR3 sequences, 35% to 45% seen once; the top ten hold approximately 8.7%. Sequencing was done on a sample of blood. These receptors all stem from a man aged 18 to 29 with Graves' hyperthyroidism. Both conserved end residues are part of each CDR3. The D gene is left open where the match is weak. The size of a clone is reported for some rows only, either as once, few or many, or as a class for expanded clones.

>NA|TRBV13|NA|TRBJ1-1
TGTGCCAGCATCTGGGCAGGGAACACTGAAGCTTTCTTT
CASIWAGNTEAFF
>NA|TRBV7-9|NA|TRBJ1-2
TGTGCCAGCAGCTGGAGCTCGGGCAGGGATGGCTACACCTTC
CASSWSSGRDGYTF
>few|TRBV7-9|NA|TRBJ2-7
TGTGCCAGCAGCTTAGGGAGATTGGAGCAGTACTTC
CASSLGRLEQYF
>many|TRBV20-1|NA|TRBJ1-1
TGCAGTGCTAGTAAACAGGCCCTGAACACTGAAGCTTTCTTT
CSASKQALNTEAFF
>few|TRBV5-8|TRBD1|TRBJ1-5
TGTGCCAGCAGCTTCACAAGGGGGCCTCAGCCCCAGCATTTT
CASSFTRGPQPQHF
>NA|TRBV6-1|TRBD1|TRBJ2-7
TGTGCCAGCTCCTGGACAGGGCGGGGTGAGCAGTACTTC
CASSWTGRGEQYF
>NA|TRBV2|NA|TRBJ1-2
TGTGCCAGCAGAGACCGGCCGGGACCGGCGGTGGAGAGCTACACCTTC
CASRDRPGPAVESYTF
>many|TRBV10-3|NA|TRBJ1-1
TGTGCCATCAGGGCAGGGGCGCCCACTGAAGCTTTCTTT
CAIRAGAPTEAFF
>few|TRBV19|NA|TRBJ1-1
TGTGCCAGTAGTATTTGGGGCACGAACACTGAAGCTTTCTTT
CASSIWGTNTEAFF
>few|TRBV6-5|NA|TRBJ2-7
TGTGCCAGCAGTTACGGTCGACAAGTATACGAGCAGTACTTC
CASSYGRQVYEQYF
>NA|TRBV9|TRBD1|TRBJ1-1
TGTGCCAGCAGCCCCGGGACAGGGAATGAAGCTTTCTTT
CASSPGTGNEAFF
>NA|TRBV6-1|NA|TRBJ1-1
TGTGCCAGCACCCCGACCGACACTGAAGCTTTCTTT
CASTPTDTEAFF
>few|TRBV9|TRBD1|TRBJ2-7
TGTGCCAGCAGCGCCTCAGGGGGCGGCGACGAGCAGTACTTC
CASSASGGGDEQYF
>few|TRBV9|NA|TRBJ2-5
TGTGCCAGCAGCGCCCTAATACGGCCGGGTGAGACCCAGTACTTC
CASSALIRPGETQYF
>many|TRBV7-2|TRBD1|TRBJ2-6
TGTGCCAGCAGCTCGCCCGGGACAGAGTCTGGGGCCAACGTCCTGACTTTC
CASSSPGTESGANVLTF
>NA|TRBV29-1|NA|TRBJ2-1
TGCAGCGTTGAAGACAGCAACGAGTTCTTC
CSVEDSNEFF
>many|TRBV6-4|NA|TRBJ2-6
TGTGCCAGCAGTCCAGGTTCTGGGGCCAACGTCCTGACTTTC
CASSPGSGANVLTF
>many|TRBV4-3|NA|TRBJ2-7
TGTGCCAGTAGTCAGGTAGGAGCCTCCTACGAGCAGTACTTC
CASSQVGASYEQYF
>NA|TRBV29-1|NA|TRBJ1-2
TGCAGCGTTGTATCGGGGAGATTCGGTGGCTACACCTTC
CSVVSGRFGGYTF
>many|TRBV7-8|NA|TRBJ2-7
TGTGCCAGCAGCGCTGGCAGGAGCGAGCAGTACTTC
CASSAGRSEQYF
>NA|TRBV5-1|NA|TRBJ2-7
TGCGCCAGCAGCCCGGCGGCACCCCGGGTAGACGAGCAGTACTTC
CASSPAAPRVDEQYF
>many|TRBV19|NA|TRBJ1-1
TGTGCCAGTAGTATAGGAGAGGAGGGCGAGGCTTTCTTT
CASSIGEEGEAFF
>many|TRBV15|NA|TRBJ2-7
TGTGCCACCAGCAGTCCCTTCCCAAGGAAACGGATACACGAGCAGTACTTC
CATSSPFPRKRIHEQYF
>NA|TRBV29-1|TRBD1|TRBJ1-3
TGCAGCGTTGGGACAGGGGATCAGGGTGCTGGAAACACCATATATTTT
CSVGTGDQGAGNTIYF
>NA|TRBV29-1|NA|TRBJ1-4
TGCAGCGTACCCTTTCGCGGAGGGGCCCAAGGAGAGGAAAAACTGTTTTTT
CSVPFRGGAQGEEKLFF
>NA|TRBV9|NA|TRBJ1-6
TGTGCCAGCAGCGTCCAGAGGAATTCACCCCTCCACTTT
CASSVQRNSPLHF
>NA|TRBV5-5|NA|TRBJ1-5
TGTGCCAGCAGCTTTTCTCGCCAGATCAATCAGCCCCAGCATTTT
CASSFSRQINQPQHF
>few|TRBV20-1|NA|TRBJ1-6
TGCAGTGCTAGGGATTCGCCCCGCTTAGGAAGGGGCTCACCCCTCCACTTT
CSARDSPRLGRGSPLHF
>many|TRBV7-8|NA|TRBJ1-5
TGTGCCAGCAGCTTACTACAGGAGGAGCCCCAGCATTTT
CASSLLQEEPQHF
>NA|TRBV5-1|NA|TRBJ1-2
TGCGCCAGCGGCTTGGGCGCAAACTATGGCTACACCTTC
CASGLGANYGYTF
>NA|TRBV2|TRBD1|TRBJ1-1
TGTGCCTCCTGGACAGGCCGCGACACTGAAGCTTTCTTT
CASWTGRDTEAFF
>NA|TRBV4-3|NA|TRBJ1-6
TGCGCCAGCAGCCAAGGGGGGGCGGGGGGTTCACCCCTCCACTTT
CASSQGGAGGSPLHF
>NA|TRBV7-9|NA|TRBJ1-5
TGTGCCAGCAGTTCCCCTCACGACAGAACCAATCAGCCCCAGCATTTT
CASSSPHDRTNQPQHF
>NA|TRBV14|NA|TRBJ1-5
TGTGCCAGCAGTGCTCCGGGCCTCAATCAGCCCCAGCATTTT
CASSAPGLNQPQHF
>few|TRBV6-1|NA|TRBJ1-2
TGTGCCAGCAGTTATGAGGCGGCCTATGGCTACACCTTC
CASSYEAAYGYTF
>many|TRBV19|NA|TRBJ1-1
TGTGCCAGTAGTCCCCAGACGAACACTGAAGCTTTCTTT
CASSPQTNTEAFF
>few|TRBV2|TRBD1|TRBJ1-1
TGTGCCAGCGCCCCGCCCGGGACAGTGAACACTGAAGCTTTCTTT
CASAPPGTVNTEAFF
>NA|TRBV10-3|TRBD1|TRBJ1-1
TGTGCCATCAGAGACAGGGACGTCACTGAAGCTTTCTTT
CAIRDRDVTEAFF
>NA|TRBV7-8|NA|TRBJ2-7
TGTGCCAGCCAGACGTCCCCATCGGCGATGGAGGAGCAGTACTTC
CASQTSPSAMEEQYF
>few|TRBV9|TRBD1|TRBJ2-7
TGTGCCAGCAGAATCACAGGGGGCGAGCAGTACTTC
CASRITGGEQYF
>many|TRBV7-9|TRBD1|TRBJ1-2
TGTGCCAGCAGCCGAGGCTCCGACAGGGAAATGACTAACTATGGCTACACCTTC
CASSRGSDREMTNYGYTF